This T cell receptor beta chain was found in a study of chemoradiotherapy in HPV16-positive cancers. The V end was cut by 5 bases, the J end by 4 bases, with 17 bases between. The CDR3 spans 15 residues. Germline lookup yields CDR1 SGHVS and CDR2 FQNEAQ. Here immunoSEQ multiplex PCR was the method, and the copy in TCRdb shows in-frame clones only, minus some. The sample includes about 39,000 clones, 76% of them seen just once. The origin of this receptor is a human donor with HPV-associated anogenital cancer. The specimen was blood, collected from a patient who underwent chemoradiotherapy. The V call is TRBV7-8, the J call TRBJ1-2; weak D call: TRBD1 (5 bases). Here the CDR3 reads CASSIVTGEAYGYTF. As DNA, the CDR3 is TGTGCCAGCAGCATCGTTACGGGGGAAGCCTATGGCTACACCTTC.